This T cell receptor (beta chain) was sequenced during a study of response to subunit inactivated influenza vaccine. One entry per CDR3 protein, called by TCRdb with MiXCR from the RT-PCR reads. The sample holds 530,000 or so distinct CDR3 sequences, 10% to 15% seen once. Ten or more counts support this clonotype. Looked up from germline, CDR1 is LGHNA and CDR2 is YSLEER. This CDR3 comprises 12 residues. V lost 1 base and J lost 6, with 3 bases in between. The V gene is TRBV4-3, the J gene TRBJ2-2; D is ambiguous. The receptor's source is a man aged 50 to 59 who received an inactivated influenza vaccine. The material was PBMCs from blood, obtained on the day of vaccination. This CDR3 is CASSQVPGELFF. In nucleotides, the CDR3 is TGCGCCAGCAGCCAAGTCCCCGGGGAGCTGTTTTTT.